This T cell receptor (beta chain) was obtained from a study of blood T cell repertoires in COVID-19. Study at large: The study drew acute and convalescent COVID-19 samples from the United States, Italy and Spain. PBMCs, B-cell-depleted T cells, or T cells provided the cDNA or gDNA that made up the material.

In the authors' workflow: For nucleated cells, counts were estimated from reference gene primer amplification. Data came from immunoSEQ multiplex PCR; TCRdb stores just in-frame clones and leaves some out. From that table come the V and J calls and clone size; the DNA was used to work out D and trimming. The table records nearly 85,000 clones, more than 70% of them present only once. In germline, CDR1 is MDHEN, CDR2 SYDVKM. V trimming: 6 bases; J trimming: 7 bases; junction bases outside the gene matches: 12. The CDR3 extends over 16 amino acids. The sequenced material came from peripheral blood. The TCR was taken from a woman aged 60 to 75 with acute or convalescent COVID-19. J is TRBJ1-5 and V is TRBV28; 10 positions match TRBD1. The CDR3, as DNA: TGTGCCAGCAGGCTCTCGACAGGGGGCGAAGGGCAGCCCCAGCATTTT. This encodes CASRLSTGGEGQPQHF. Full variable domain (remainder filled in from reference TRBV28 and TRBJ1-5): DVKVTQSSRYLVKRTGEKVFLECVQDMDHENMFWYRQDPGLGLRLIYFSYDVKMKEKGDIPEGYSVSREKKERFSLILESASTNQTSMYLCASRLSTGGEGQPQHFGDGTRLSIL.